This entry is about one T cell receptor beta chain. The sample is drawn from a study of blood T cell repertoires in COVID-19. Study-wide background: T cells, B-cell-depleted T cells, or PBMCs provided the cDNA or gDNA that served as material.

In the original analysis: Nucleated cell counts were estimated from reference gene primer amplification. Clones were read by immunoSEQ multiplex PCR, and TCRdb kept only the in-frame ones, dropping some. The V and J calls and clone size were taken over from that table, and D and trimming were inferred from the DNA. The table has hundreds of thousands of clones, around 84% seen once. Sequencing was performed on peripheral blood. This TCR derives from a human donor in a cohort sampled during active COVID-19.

CDR3 sequence (DNA): TGTGCCATCAACGGGGGGCGAAGGAACACTGAAGCTTTCTTT. Its translation: CAINGGRRNTEAFF. This chain uses TRBV10-3 with TRBJ1-1; TRBD1 is a possible D gene (6 bases). Germline V gene sequence: CDR1 ENHRY, CDR2 SYGVKD. V lost 7 bases, J lost 1 base, and 13 bases lay in between. The CDR3 totals 14 residues.